This T cell receptor beta chain was recovered during a study of OX40 agonist ivuxolimab in advanced cancers. Sampling times: baseline, cycle 4 day 1, cycle 7 day 1. Profiling relied on immunoSEQ multiplex PCR, and the TCRdb table lists in-frame clones only, not all of them. The sample carries some 77,000 clones, approximately 85% recorded once. V was shortened by 4 bases and J by 5 bases, with 11 bases between the two germline ends. Per the germline V gene, CDR1 is MNHEY and CDR2 is SMNVEV (reference sequence). This CDR3 is built from 14 residues. This sequence originates from an adult with an advanced solid tumor such as melanoma, head and neck, liver or kidney cancer. The specimen was CD4+ or CD8+ T cells sorted from blood, collected in a trial of the OX40 agonist ivuxolimab. The J gene is TRBJ1-4, the V gene TRBV27; unclear D gene. The CDR3 DNA is TGTGCCAGCAGTTCAGGCTGGGCAAATGAAAAACTGTTTTTT. This codes for CASSSGWANEKLFF.